Following are 2 T cell receptor beta chains from one sample sequenced in a study of glioma-infiltrating T cells after dendritic cell vaccination. The protocol was immunoSEQ multiplex PCR, while the TCRdb copy is restricted to in-frame clones and leaves out a portion. The sample lists about 49,000 clones, 65% to 90% occurring once. Source: blood, taken before dendritic cell vaccination. These receptors originate from a human donor with glioblastoma.

V usage is TRBV4-3 and J usage is TRBJ2-1; 12 bases match TRBD2. There are 15 residues in the CDR3. Germline V gene sequence: CDR1 LGHNA, CDR2 YSLEER. V lost 4 bases and J lost 3; bases outside the gene matches: 1. The CDR3 DNA reads as TGCGCCAGCAGCCGGACTAGCGGGGACTACAATGAGCAGTTCTTC. This sequence encodes CASSRTSGDYNEQFF.

V and J are TRBV7-2 and TRBJ2-6, with D perhaps matching TRBD1 (5 bases). Trimming removed 1 base at V and 4 bases at J, with 14 bases between. Germline CDR1 SGHTA, CDR2 FQGNSA. This CDR3 has 17 amino acids. This chain's CDR3 is CASSLVAGSFGANVLTF. Written as DNA, the CDR3 is TGTGCCAGCAGCTTAGTCGCAGGGTCGTTCGGGGCCAACGTCCTGACTTTC.